This is a list of T cell receptor beta chains from one sample in a study of spatial heterogeneity in lung cancer. TCRdb independently ran MiXCR on the 5' RACE reads; one entry per CDR3 protein. The table includes approximately 6,400 distinct CDR3 sequences, 6.5% to 8% detected once. The material was lung tumor tissue, obtained at surgery. The receptors derive from a male donor with early-stage non-small cell lung cancer. CDR3s include the opening cysteine and the closing phenylalanine or tryptophan. Fields, in order: clone size, V gene, D gene, J gene, CDR3 DNA, CDR3 protein. The D gene is left open where the match is weak. Clone size, where shown, is once, few, many, or a class for clones that have expanded.

many	TRBV11-1	TRBD2	TRBJ2-1	TGTGCCAGCAGCTTCCCCTGGACTAGCGGGAGGTCGGGTGAGCAGTTCTTC	CASSFPWTSGRSGEQFF
many	TRBV6-1	-	TRBJ2-3	TGTGCCAGCAGTAACTCCGGGACGCGGTTAGCACTCCTCACAGATACGCAGTATTTT	CASSNSGTRLALLTDTQYF
many	TRBV6-6	-	TRBJ1-3	TGTGCCAGCACCTTCGGATTAGGGAGCTCTGGAAACACCATATATTTT	CASTFGLGSSGNTIYF
many	TRBV27	TRBD1	TRBJ2-6	TGTGCCAGCAGTTTAGCCCCAGGGGGCGGCTCTGGGGCCAACGTCCTGACTTTC	CASSLAPGGGSGANVLTF
medium-sized	TRBV4-1	-	TRBJ2-7	TGCGCCAGCAGTCAAGGAGACGGCTACGAGCAGTACTTC	CASSQGDGYEQYF
large	TRBV15	-	TRBJ2-6	TGTGCCACCAGCAGAGATCATCCAATTTACTCTGGGGCCAACGTCCTGACTTTC	CATSRDHPIYSGANVLTF
few	TRBV20-1	-	TRBJ1-1	TGCAGTGCCGCGTACTCCCAAGGCTACAACACTGAAGCTTTCTTT	CSAAYSQGYNTEAFF
medium-sized	TRBV5-4	-	TRBJ2-2	TGTGCCAGCAGCTTGTGGGACAAAGAGCTGTTTTTT	CASSLWDKELFF
medium-sized	TRBV5-1	-	TRBJ2-7	TGCGCCAGCAGAACAGCCACAACCTACGAGCAGTACTTC	CASRTATTYEQYF
-	TRBV20-1	-	TRBJ2-7	TGCAGTGCAACTCAGCCCTACGAGCAGTACTTC	CSATQPYEQYF
many	TRBV30	-	TRBJ2-3	TGTGCCTGGACCCAACCGGGACGGACAGATACGCAGTATTTT	CAWTQPGRTDTQYF
many	TRBV6-5	-	TRBJ1-2	TGTGCCAGCAGTTTTAAGGGTGGCTACACCTTC	CASSFKGGYTF
medium-sized	TRBV20-1	TRBD1	TRBJ1-2	TGCAGTGCTAGAGGCCACCCTGGACAGGGTCTTGAGGGCTACACCTTC	CSARGHPGQGLEGYTF
-	TRBV10-1	-	TRBJ1-6	TGCGCCAGCAGTGAATTCGTGGGAAATTCACCCCTCCACTTT	CASSEFVGNSPLHF
many	TRBV14	-	TRBJ2-7	TGTGCCAGCAGCCAAGGGCTAGCGAAGTCCTACGAGCAGTACTTC	CASSQGLAKSYEQYF
-	TRBV5-1	-	TRBJ2-7	TGCGCCAGCAGCTTGGTAGGACTCGAGAGTGAGCAGTACTTC	CASSLVGLESEQYF
many	TRBV27	-	TRBJ2-4	TGTGCCAGCAGTTTAGTGGGGCTAGCCAAAAACATTCAGTACTTC	CASSLVGLAKNIQYF
many	TRBV7-5	-	TRBJ2-4	-	CISVPEALGLTFAKNIQYF
medium-sized	TRBV29-1	-	TRBJ1-1	TGCAGCGTCGACCCCTTTATTAACACTGAAGCTTTCTTT	CSVDPFINTEAFF
medium-sized	TRBV6-4	TRBD1	TRBJ2-3	TGTGCCAGCAGTGACGGGACAGGGGGCACAGATACGCAGTATTTT	CASSDGTGGTDTQYF
few	TRBV18	-	TRBJ2-7	TGTGCCAGCTCACCACCGGTCTCTTACGAGCAGTACTTC	CASSPPVSYEQYF
medium-sized	TRBV7-2	-	TRBJ2-3	TGTGCCAGCAGCTTAGGGGGGGGCAGGGCCACAGATACGCAGTATTTT	CASSLGGGRATDTQYF
medium-sized	TRBV4-1	TRBD2	TRBJ2-1	TGCGCCAGCAGCCTTAGAAGCGGGAGGGCCACTCGGAATGAGCAGTTCTTC	CASSLRSGRATRNEQFF
many	TRBV7-2	-	TRBJ2-7	TGTGCCAGCAGCTTGGGGGTCCACTCCTACGAGCAGTACTTC	CASSLGVHSYEQYF
many	TRBV28	-	TRBJ2-7	TGTGCCAGCGGGGGATGGGACGAGCAGTACTTC	CASGGWDEQYF
few	TRBV11-2	-	TRBJ2-2	TGTGCCAGCAGCTTTAGGAGGGACACCGGGGAGCTGTTTTTT	CASSFRRDTGELFF
many	TRBV2	TRBD1	TRBJ1-4	TGTGCCAGCCGCCCAGGGGGCGGTGAAGAAAAACTGTTTTTT	CASRPGGGEEKLFF
medium-sized	TRBV12-3/TRBV12-4	TRBD1	TRBJ1-6	TGTGCCAGCAGTTACACTGGACAGGAACTATCCTATAATTCACCCCTCCACTTT	CASSYTGQELSYNSPLHF
many	TRBV20-1	TRBD2	TRBJ2-1	TGCAGTGCTAGCCCCGGAGCAGCGGGAGGAGAGGTTGAGCAGTTCTTC	CSASPGAAGGEVEQFF
many	TRBV7-9	TRBD1	TRBJ2-7	TGTGCCAGCAGCTCCCTCTCCGGGACAGACGAGCAGTACTTC	CASSSLSGTDEQYF
many	TRBV3-1	TRBD2	TRBJ2-3	TGTGCCAGCAGCCCTCCTAGCGGGAGTGGCACAGATACGCAGTATTTT	CASSPPSGSGTDTQYF
medium-sized	TRBV12-3/TRBV12-4	-	TRBJ1-5	TGTGCCAGCAGCAGACAAGACCGCTTTAATCAGCCCCAGCATTTT	CASSRQDRFNQPQHF
medium-sized	TRBV20-1	TRBD1	TRBJ2-2	TGCAGTGCTAGGGACAGGGGGGCGACCGGGGAGCTGTTTTTT	CSARDRGATGELFF
many	TRBV20-1	TRBD2	TRBJ2-5	TGCAGTGCTAGAGATCCTACTGGGACCGGGACTAGCTGTTTC	CSARDPTGTGTSCF
medium-sized	TRBV12-3/TRBV12-4	-	TRBJ2-5	TGTGCCAGCAGTTTAGTGAGGTATCAAGAGACCCAGTACTTC	CASSLVRYQETQYF
medium-sized	TRBV5-1	-	TRBJ1-1	TGCGCCAGCAGCTCAGGAGACAGTAGAATGAACACTGAAGCTTTCTTT	CASSSGDSRMNTEAFF
many	TRBV7-2	TRBD2	TRBJ2-7	TGTGCCAGCAGCCCCGCGGGGACTAGCGCATACGAGCAGTACTTC	CASSPAGTSAYEQYF
many	TRBV4-1	-	TRBJ1-2	TGCGCCAGCAGCCAAGAAGGGGAGGGGATCTACGGCTACACCTTC	CASSQEGEGIYGYTF
medium-sized	TRBV6-1	-	TRBJ2-7	TGTGCCAGCAGCGAGAACTACGAGCAGTACTTC	CASSENYEQYF
medium-sized	TRBV28	-	TRBJ2-7	TGTGCCAGCAGTTTTCCCATGACGGGAAGCTCCTACGAGCAGTACTTC	CASSFPMTGSSYEQYF
many	TRBV7-9	-	TRBJ2-7	TGTGCCAGCAGCCCCCCAGGCAGGGCGATTGGCGAGCAGTACTTC	CASSPPGRAIGEQYF
many	TRBV2	TRBD1	TRBJ1-5	TGTGCCAGCAGTGTGGGACAGGGCCTACAGCCCCAGCATTTT	CASSVGQGLQPQHF
medium-sized	TRBV19	TRBD2	TRBJ2-7	TGTGCCAGTAGTGGGTCCGGGACTAGCGGGTACGAGCAGTACTTC	CASSGSGTSGYEQYF
-	TRBV7-7	TRBD2	TRBJ2-5	TGTGCTAGCAGCTTATTCCCTAGACTAGCGGGAGTCGCGGAGACCCAGTACTTC	CASSLFPRLAGVAETQYF
medium-sized	TRBV24-1	-	TRBJ2-3	TGTGCCACCAGTGATTCCCGGGACGACCGCGGCGCAGATACGCAGTATTTT	CATSDSRDDRGADTQYF
many	TRBV20-1	TRBD2	TRBJ2-2	TGCAGTGCTGGGACTAGCGGGAACACCGGGGAGCTGTTTTTT	CSAGTSGNTGELFF
medium-sized	TRBV29-1	-	TRBJ2-3	TGCAGCGTTGAAGATCGGGCAGGGGTAGGGGATACGCAGTATTTT	CSVEDRAGVGDTQYF
many	TRBV7-6	-	TRBJ1-6	TGTGCCAGCAGCTTCGGGGAGGGCAATTCACCCCTCCACTTT	CASSFGEGNSPLHF